This T cell receptor (beta chain) stems from a study of regulatory T cells in long-lasting Graves disease. Notes on this clonotype: Its antigen is not identified.

As for time point: persistent/refractory GD, antithyroid drugs over 5 years with positive TRAb. PBMCs provided the RNA from which the TCR library was made. Diagnosis followed American Thyroid Association guidelines for Graves' disease. It was an endocrinology department in Xi'an, China, that provided the patients. Peripheral blood, 7.5 to 9.5 milliliters per patient, was collected in EDTA tubes. The CDR3 totals 14 residues. In germline, CDR1 is SEHNR, CDR2 FQNEAQ (reference sequence). V was pared by 2 bases and J by 3 bases, with 10 bases between. In building TCR beta libraries, iRepertoire HTBI primers were used together with Arm-PCR of CDR3 regions. TCRdb processed the multiplex PCR reads anew with MiXCR; each CDR3 protein has one entry. The sample yields about 460,000 distinct CDR3 sequences, about 20% seen once. Study-level findings and limits: TRBV28 was favored in persistent disease, as were TRBJ1-2 and TRBJ2-5.

The material was peripheral blood mononuclear cells (PBMCs), obtained when the disease was refractory, from a patient treated with antithyroid drugs. The TCR comes from a female donor with Graves disease. The V and J genes are TRBV7-9 and TRBJ2-5; no reliable D call. This CDR3 is CASSLYDEEETQYF. The CDR3 DNA sequence: TGTGCCAGCAGCTTATACGACGAGGAAGAGACCCAGTACTTC. Based on the CDR3 plus reference TRBV7-9 and TRBJ2-5, the full variable domain is DTGVSQNPRHKITKRGQNVTFRCDPISEHNRLYWYRQTLGQGPEFLTYFQNEAQLEKSRLLSDRFSAERPKGSFSTLEIQRTEQGDSAMYLCASSLYDEEETQYFGPGTRLLVL.